These 19 T cell receptor beta chains were all obtained from the same sample, sequenced in a study of T cells in Graves' hyperthyroidism and ophthalmopathy (dated 2019 in TCRdb). Libraries were prepared through multiplex PCR. The run used an Illumina HiSeq 2000. The TCR beta CDR3 regions were amplified from RNA transcripts. The first round of RT-PCR for the TCR CDR3 was performed with the HTBI primer set and the Qiagen OneStep RT-PCR kit. TCRdb passed the public sequencing reads through fastp at Q25 and MiXCR, retaining productive beta sequences. Each entry is one CDR3 protein sequence, shown with its most common DNA and genes. This sample has approximately 480,000 distinct CDR3 sequences in its table, and less than 25% of those were observed once. The ten largest clones take up around a quarter of the sample. Input material: blood. The receptors come from a man between 18 and 29 years old with Graves' hyperthyroidism.

For this clonotype: This may stem from a read error, because a much larger clone lies one nucleotide away. In this CDR3 the conserved last residue, phenylalanine or tryptophan, is missing, so a read error is likely. The J gene is TRBJ1-6, the V gene TRBV28, with TRBD1 as a possible D gene (6 bases). Trimming cost V 6 bases and J 9 bases, with 12 bases left between them. The germline V gene encodes CDR1 MDHEN and CDR2 SYDVKM. The CDR3 is made up of 13 amino acids. In DNA form, the CDR3 reads TGTGCCAGCAGCGGGGGCTGGGGTTCACCCCTCCACTTG. Protein: CASSGGWGSPLHL.

This clonotype was picked up many times. This chain joins TRBV7-8 and TRBJ1-1, with D tentatively TRBD1 (6 bases). CDR3 length equals 14 residues. The germline CDR1 and CDR2 sequences are SGHVS and FQNEAQ. Trimming left V 1 base short and J 4 bases short, with 10 bases between. In DNA form, the CDR3 reads TGTGCCAGCAGCTTAGAGGGGGGGAGCACTGAAGCTTTCTTT. Translating it yields CASSLEGGSTEAFF.

This clonotype was detected many times. This rearrangement joins TRBV6-1 to TRBJ1-2; D may be TRBD1 (5 bases). The germline V and J ends were trimmed by 5 bases and 2 bases, with 9 bases remaining between them. Germline V gene lookup returns CDR1 MNHNS and CDR2 SASEGT. This CDR3 contains 13 residues. The CDR3 here is CASSPTVNYGYTF. The CDR3 DNA follows: TGTGCCAGCAGTCCGACAGTAAACTATGGCTACACCTTC.

At least ten counts were recorded for this clonotype. V usage is TRBV4-1 and J usage is TRBJ2-2; 8 nucleotides match TRBD1. Germline V gene sequence: CDR1 MGHRA, CDR2 YSYEKL. With V trimmed by 6 bases and J by 7 bases, 13 bases remained unmatched. The CDR3 is 16 residues long. CDR3 sequence: CASSRTRGPRGGELFF. The CDR3 DNA is TGCGCCAGCAGTCGCACCAGGGGGCCCCGCGGCGGGGAGCTGTTTTTT.

This clonotype was seen repeatedly, ten times or more. The rearrangement links TRBV6-5 to TRBJ1-1, with D hard to call. CDR3 length equals 17 residues. Per the germline V gene, CDR1 is MNHEY and CDR2 is SVGAGI. V gave up 0 bases and J gave up 0 bases, with 14 bases separating them. For the CDR3, the DNA is TGTGCCAGCAGTTACTCTGTGGCAGCAGAGTTGAACACTGAAGCTTTCTTT. Amino acids: CASSYSVAAELNTEAFF.

V and J are TRBV6-1 and TRBJ1-6; no reliable D call. The CDR3 covers 13 residues. The germline CDR1 and CDR2 sequences are MNHNS and SASEGT. Trimming left V 1 base short and J 9 bases short, with 7 bases between. CDR3 residues: CASSEGVGSPLHF. As DNA, the CDR3 is TGTGCCAGCAGTGAAGGTGTGGGTTCACCCCTCCACTTT.

Many counts were recorded for this clonotype. The chain has TRBV12-3 or TRBV12-4 and TRBJ1-2, with D perhaps TRBD1 (5 bases). With 2 bases removed from V and 5 bases from J, the gap between germline ends came to 15 bases. This CDR3 has 15 amino acids. Here the CDR3 DNA reads TGTGCCAGCAGTTTAAGGGCGGGGCTGTTGTATGGCTACACCTTC. Encoded protein: CASSLRAGLLYGYTF.

This clonotype was seen more than once but under ten times. Here the CDR3 DNA reads TGTGCCACCAGCCCCCGTCGGGGGCTTAACACTGAAGCTTTCTTT. The encoded protein is CATSPRRGLNTEAFF. V and J are TRBV15 and TRBJ1-1; TRBD1 might be the D (6 bases). With 5 bases removed from V and 2 bases from J, the gap between germline ends came to 15 bases. The CDR3 spans 15 residues. CDR1 is LNHNV, CDR2 YYDKDF, per germline (reference sequence).

This clonotype was observed many times. The chain uses TRBV6-5 and TRBJ2-7, with D possibly matching TRBD1 (5 bases). V lost 0 bases to trimming and J lost 3 bases, with 9 bases between them. Germline CDR1 reads MNHEY; CDR2 reads SVGAGI. The CDR3 has 14 amino acids. CDR3 sequence (DNA): TGTGCCAGCAGTTACTCAGGCAGGGACTACGAGCAGTACTTC. Amino acid sequence: CASSYSGRDYEQYF.

This clonotype was detected ten times or more. This chain connects TRBV7-9 to TRBJ2-7; no definite D call. Germline lookup yields CDR1 SEHNR and CDR2 FQNEAQ (reference sequence). The CDR3 is made up of 13 amino acids. V was shortened by 5 bases and J by 2 bases, with 10 bases between the two germline ends. In DNA form, the CDR3 reads TGTGCCAGCAGCACCTCCGCGGCCTACGAGCAGTACTTC. This sequence encodes CASSTSAAYEQYF.

This clonotype was counted at least ten times. The rearrangement joins TRBV6-1 to TRBJ2-5; TRBD2 aligns across 8 bases. CDR1 and CDR2 from the germline V gene are MNHNS and SASEGT. Trimming took 1 base from V and 4 from J; bases not matched to a gene: 5. This CDR3 is 15 amino acids long. The CDR3 DNA sequence: TGTGCCAGCAGTGAAGGGCCTAGCGGGCGAGAGACCCAGTACTTC. Amino acid sequence: CASSEGPSGRETQYF.

In this sample, this clonotype turned up many times. This chain joins TRBV10-3 and TRBJ2-7, with D possibly matching TRBD1 (5 bases). The CDR3 loop spans 16 amino acids. The germline gives CDR1 ENHRY, CDR2 SYGVKD. The V and J ends lost 10 bases and 2 bases respectively, with 24 bases between them. The CDR3 DNA sequence: TGTGCCACACAAAGGGGCCAACCTCGGGCCCCCTACGAGCAGTACTTC. Translated, it gives CATQRGQPRAPYEQYF.

This clonotype has a handful of counts. This rearrangement joins TRBV2 to TRBJ2-7; the match to TRBD2 covers 12 bases. The CDR3 sequence is 18 residues long. Germline CDR1 is SNHLY and CDR2 is FYNNEI. J was trimmed by 6 bases and V by 1 base; bases with no gene match: 13. The CDR3 protein is CASSEGLAGGPQASEQYF. The CDR3 bases are TGTGCCAGCAGTGAAGGTCTAGCGGGAGGGCCCCAGGCAAGCGAGCAGTACTTC.

This clonotype occurred a few times. The chain has TRBV20-1 and TRBJ1-5; a weak D match, TRBD1 (6 bases). The CDR3 is 14 residues long. With 5 bases removed from V and 5 bases from J, the gap between germline ends came to 16 bases. Germline CDR1 is DFQATT and CDR2 is SNEGSKA (reference sequence). As DNA, the CDR3 is TGCAGTGCTCCAGGGGCGGGGGCGGATCAGCCCCAGCATTTT. Protein sequence: CSAPGAGADQPQHF.

This clonotype has a handful of counts. The chain links TRBV30 to TRBJ2-7; D remains ambiguous. Germline assignment: CDR1 GTSNPN and CDR2 SVGIG (reference sequence). Trimming stripped 5 bases from V and 1 base from J, with 15 bases between. The CDR3 loop spans 14 amino acids. The CDR3: CAWVNSAASYEQYF. The CDR3 DNA sequence: TGTGCCTGGGTGAATTCGGCAGCTTCCTACGAGCAGTACTTC.

Many counts were recorded for this clonotype. J is TRBJ1-1 and V is TRBV20-1; tentatively, D is TRBD1 (5 bases). Per the germline V gene, CDR1 is DFQATT and CDR2 is SNEGSKA (reference sequence). Trimming took off 5 bases at V and 1 base at J, with 14 bases between the two ends. The CDR3 is 14 residues long. The CDR3 sequence: CSAPRADSNTEAFF. Written as DNA, the CDR3 is TGCAGTGCTCCCAGGGCAGATTCGAACACTGAAGCTTTCTTT.

This clonotype was observed at least ten times. The chain combines TRBV6-1 with TRBJ1-5; possible D gene TRBD1, 5 bases. CDR1 and CDR2 from the germline V gene are MNHNS and SASEGT. The ends were cut back, 1 base at V and 5 bases at J, with 12 bases in the middle. The CDR3 consists of 15 residues. CDR3 coding DNA: TGTGCCAGCAGTGAAGTCCCCCAGGGCCATCAGCCCCAGCATTTT. Its translation is CASSEVPQGHQPQHF.

This clonotype was observed many times. The V gene is TRBV6-1, the J gene TRBJ2-5, with D perhaps matching TRBD1 (6 bases). Germline CDR1 reads MNHNS; CDR2 reads SASEGT. Trimming pared 6 bases from V and 0 bases from J, leaving 20 bases between. The CDR3 loop spans 17 amino acids. CDR3 DNA sequence: TGTGCCAGCAGCGAACTCAAGGACAGACGTCACCAAGAGACCCAGTACTTC. This sequence encodes CASSELKDRRHQETQYF.

This clonotype was detected many times. This CDR3 reads CASSYAGGYTEAFF. DNA for the CDR3: TGTGCCAGCAGTTACGCAGGGGGGTACACTGAAGCTTTCTTT. The chain uses TRBV6-5 and TRBJ1-1; 7 nucleotides match TRBD1. This CDR3 comprises 14 residues. The junction had 3 bases not matched to a gene; V was cut back by 2 bases and J by 3 bases. Germline loops: CDR1 MNHEY, CDR2 SVGAGI.